One sample yielded the 6 T cell receptor beta chains listed below, sequenced in a study of cytomegalovirus exposure and HLA in healthy donors. Vbeta (60) and Jbeta (13) primers were used in the PCR. Profiled with immunoSEQ multiplex PCR; TCRdb holds only in-frame clones, not every one. In the table there are some 140,000 clones, around 79% of which are singletons. Material for sequencing was PBMCs. Receptor source: a female donor in good health and CMV-seronegative.

This clone was seen once. V usage is TRBV6-5 and J usage is TRBJ1-2; perhaps TRBD1 as D (5 bases). The CDR3 totals 12 residues. Germline-derived CDR1 and CDR2 are MNHEY and SVGAGI. V was cut by 8 bases and J by 7 bases, with 14 bases left in between. The CDR3, as DNA: TGTGCCAGCGCCGCCGGGACTCTTGGCTACACCTTC. Protein product: CASAAGTLGYTF.

The chain is built from TRBV6-5 and TRBJ1-4; maybe TRBD1 (6 bases). Trimming removed 6 bases at V and 4 bases at J, with 15 bases between. Germline CDR1 is MNHEY and CDR2 is SVGAGI. The CDR3 sequence is 15 residues long. In DNA form, the CDR3 reads TGTGCCAGCAGAGCCAGATCAGGGGTTAATGAAAAACTGTTTTTT. Its protein product is CASRARSGVNEKLFF.

This chain joins TRBV9 and TRBJ1-4, with 9 nucleotides matching TRBD1. The V gene's germline CDR1 is SGDLS and CDR2 YYNGEE. There are 17 residues in the CDR3. Trimming took 1 base from V and 7 from J; bases not matched to a gene: 11. CDR3 in DNA: TGTGCCAGCAGCGTATATATGCGGGACAGGGTTACTGAAAAACTGTTTTTT. Translated: CASSVYMRDRVTEKLFF.

This clone has more than one count but fewer than ten. This rearrangement joins TRBV4-1 to TRBJ1-5; weak D call: TRBD1 (5 bases). This CDR3 is built from 20 residues. Trimming took 0 bases from V and 1 from J, leaving 22 bases between them. Germline lookup yields CDR1 MGHRA and CDR2 YSYEKL. The CDR3 coding sequence is TGCGCCAGCAGCCAAGAGGGGGGTCGATGGTGGGAGGAGAGCAATCAGCCCCAGCATTTT. Protein product: CASSQEGGRWWEESNQPQHF.

The chain uses TRBV7-2 and TRBJ1-2, with a weak D call TRBD1 (5 bases). There are 14 residues in the CDR3. Germline V gene data show CDR1 as SGHTA and CDR2 as FQGNSA. Trimming removed 2 bases from V and 0 bases from J, with 7 bases in between. DNA for the CDR3: TGTGCCAGCAGCTTATCACAGGCTAACTATGGCTACACCTTC. Residues: CASSLSQANYGYTF.

The chain combines TRBV7-8 with TRBJ2-2; 12 nucleotides match TRBD1. V dropped 6 bases and J dropped 7; count of bases not matched to a gene: 6. This CDR3 has 15 residues. Germline V gene data show CDR1 as SGHVS and CDR2 as FQNEAQ. The CDR3 spells CASRRDRGRFGELFF. Here the CDR3 DNA reads TGTGCCAGCAGACGGGACAGGGGGCGCTTCGGGGAGCTGTTTTTT.